This record covers a single T cell receptor beta chain. Its antigen is not yet known. Within one base of it there is no much larger clone, and no base qualities were kept. The immunoSEQ assay was applied to genomic DNA to generate the TCR beta chain sequences. The authors' analysis ran thus. Any CDR3 sequence that did not begin with the conserved framework cysteine at position 104 was removed by hand. To get clonality, the normalized Shannon's Diversity Index was subtracted from one, giving values from 0 (maximal diversity) to 1 (oligoclonal). Chi-squared comparison-of-proportions tests were used to check whether the frequency of the same CDR3 differed between samples, for example brain versus blood. Public clonotypes were found by searching immuneACCESS, and the VDJdb browser was used to assess similarity to known antiviral clonotypes. The table was pulled from immuneACCESS by TCRdb, which kept in-frame rearrangements only. Such tables lose some clones; where checked, under half of the loss comes from unresolved V genes, and the rest has no known cause. V and J calls plus clone size are reproduced from that table; the DNA served to infer D and trimming. The sample table records under 150,000 clones; 90% to 95% of these occur just once. The top ten clones comprise about 3.8% of the sample.

V gives up 8 bases and J gives up 1 base, and the segment between their germline ends measures 7 bases. CDR1 and CDR2, per the germline V gene, are ENHRY and SYGVKD. The CDR3, from cysteine to phenylalanine, totals 12 residues. Only the CDR3 portion is preserved as DNA: 36 bases, with reading frame beginning at the first base. Sample time point, as interpreted from the label and publication: resected brain tissue, or blood drawn just prior to surgery. The surgery cases that showed the highest brain T cell transcript signatures were chosen for TCR beta chain sequencing of brain tissue, and of blood when it was available. Before surgery, patients had received at least one anti-epileptic drug. TCR-sequenced patients were children with drug-resistant epilepsy due to tuberous sclerosis complex, focal cortical dysplasia, Rasmussen encephalitis or hemimegalencephaly. Blood samples were drawn just before the epilepsy surgery. The Monarch genomic DNA purification kit was used to extract bulk genomic DNA from unsorted brain tissue and from whole blood.

The entry originates in a study of brain T cells in children with intractable seizures (dated by TCRdb to the early 2020s). About the study as a whole: A NanoString immunology panel was first used to screen resected brain tissue from roughly 52 pediatric epilepsy surgery cases for immune gene transcripts. Of the roughly 12 selected surgery cases, pre-surgery blood was also sequenced for eight, so four had brain tissue only. The research as a whole found: Viral specificity was inferred only from CDR3 sequence similarity, and patients' HCMV serostatus was unknown. Because sequencing depth was different between pre-surgery and post-surgery blood, clones absent from the pre-surgery sample may reflect undersampling.

Recombination linked TRBV10-3 to TRBJ2-3; confidence is insufficient to name the D gene. Sequencing used peripheral blood, obtained at surgery. The TCR was taken from a boy in the first two years of life with hemimegalencephaly and intractable seizures. The bases read TGTGCCATCCGTGGCGGCACAGATACGCAGTATTTT. Its protein is CAIRGGTDTQYF.